Following are 15 T cell receptor beta chains from one sample sequenced in a study of cytomegalovirus exposure and HLA in healthy donors. The PCR ran on 60 Vbeta and 13 Jbeta primers. The protocol was immunoSEQ multiplex PCR, while the TCRdb copy is restricted to in-frame clones and leaves out a portion. This sample has 75,000 or so clones, with approximately 81% found just once. Sequenced material: PBMCs. The receptors stem from a woman in her 30s in good health and CMV-seropositive.

This sequence joins TRBV5-6 and TRBJ1-5; TRBD1 might be the D (5 bases). The CDR3 totals 16 residues. V lost 4 bases and J 0 bases, leaving 14 bases between the germline ends. CDR1 and CDR2 from the germline V gene are SGHDT and YYEEEE. CDR3 nucleotides: TGTGCCAGCAGCCGGGGGGGACCGAGTAGCAATCAGCCCCAGCATTTT. This sequence encodes CASSRGGPSSNQPQHF. Complete variable domain (other parts from reference TRBV5-6 and TRBJ1-5): DAGVTQSPTHLIKTRGQQVTLRCSPKSGHDTVSWYQQALGQGPQFIFQYYEEEERQRGNFPDRFSGHQFPNYSSELNVNALLLGDSALYLCASSRGGPSSNQPQHFGDGTRLSIL.

The V gene is TRBV28, the J gene TRBJ1-1, with 7 bases aligning to TRBD1. J gave up 5 bases and V 5 bases, and 11 bases lay outside the gene matches. The CDR3 consists of 15 residues. CDR1 MDHEN and CDR2 SYDVKM come from the germline V gene. Written as DNA, the CDR3 is TGTGCCAGCAGTCCAGTGAGGGGGCAGAGAACTGAAGCTTTCTTT. Protein sequence: CASSPVRGQRTEAFF.

The rearrangement links TRBV29-1 to TRBJ2-2; D may be TRBD2 (5 bases). Germline V gene lookup returns CDR1 SQVTM and CDR2 ANQGSEA. This CDR3 is built from 13 residues. V was shortened by 5 bases and J by 1 base, with 8 bases between the two germline ends. CDR3 nucleotides: TGCAGCGTTAGCGGACGGAACACCGGGGAGCTGTTTTTT. Translation gives CSVSGRNTGELFF.

The chain recombines TRBV5-1 with TRBJ1-1; the D is unclear. This CDR3 is built from 13 residues. V lost 1 base and J 2 bases, leaving 6 bases between the germline ends. Germline CDR1 is SGHRS and CDR2 is YFSETQ. CDR3 in amino acids: CASSLWANTEAFF. CDR3 DNA: TGCGCCAGCAGCTTGTGGGCTAACACTGAAGCTTTCTTT.

The genes are TRBV5-6 and TRBJ1-1; 7 nucleotides match TRBD1. This CDR3 has 15 residues. J was trimmed by 1 base and V by 4 bases; bases with no gene match: 7. Germline CDR1 is SGHDT and CDR2 is YYEEEE. The CDR3 bases are TGTGCCAGCAGCCCAGGGGGACCAAAGAACACTGAAGCTTTCTTT. This codes for CASSPGGPKNTEAFF.

This sequence joins TRBV29-1 and TRBJ2-3, with D perhaps matching TRBD2 (6 bases). Trimming stripped 7 bases from V and 0 bases from J, with 8 bases between. The CDR3 length is 12 residues. CDR1 and CDR2 from the germline V gene are SQVTM and ANQGSEA. The CDR3 protein is CSGGDSTDTQYF. The DNA of the CDR3 is TGCAGCGGGGGGGACAGCACAGATACGCAGTATTTT.

This chain joins TRBV6-5 and TRBJ2-7; 7 bases agree with TRBD2. The CDR3 covers 14 residues. J gave up 4 bases and V 5 bases, and 8 bases lay outside the gene matches. The germline V gene has CDR1 MNHEY and CDR2 SVGAGI. CDR3 residues: CASSRQTSSYEQYF. CDR3 in DNA: TGTGCCAGCAGTAGACAGACTAGCAGTTACGAGCAGTACTTC.

The table lists this clone with a count of one. This chain joins TRBV28 and TRBJ1-1; D is unclear. The V end lost 5 bases, the J end lost 3 bases, and 16 bases lay between the germline ends. The CDR3 is 15 residues long. Per the germline V gene, CDR1 is MDHEN and CDR2 is SYDVKM. The CDR3 coding sequence is TGTGCCAGCAGTATAACGCTCGGGGAATACACTGAAGCTTTCTTT. This sequence encodes CASSITLGEYTEAFF. The full variable domain, completed using reference TRBV28 and TRBJ1-1, is DVKVTQSSRYLVKRTGEKVFLECVQDMDHENMFWYRQDPGLGLRLIYFSYDVKMKEKGDIPEGYSVSREKKERFSLILESASTNQTSMYLCASSITLGEYTEAFFGQGTRLTVV.

The gene calls are TRBV6-6 and TRBJ2-7; weak D call: TRBD2 (5 bases). The CDR3 covers 14 residues. Germline V gene lookup returns CDR1 MNHNY and CDR2 SVGAGI (reference sequence). Trimming took off 4 bases at V and 2 bases at J, with 12 bases between the two ends. CDR3 in amino acids: CASSFGLGAYEQYF. The CDR3 nucleotides are TGTGCCAGCAGTTTTGGACTTGGAGCCTACGAGCAGTACTTC.

This chain connects TRBV19 to TRBJ1-2; 9 bases match TRBD1. The CDR3 consists of 16 residues. With V trimmed by 7 bases and J by 2 bases, 11 bases remained unmatched. Looked up from germline, CDR1 is LNHDA and CDR2 is SQIVND (reference sequence). CDR3 bases: TGTGCCAGTAAAGGGGAAACAGGACAGGGGAACTATGGCTACACCTTC. Its protein is CASKGETGQGNYGYTF.

The rearrangement uses TRBV6-5 and TRBJ2-2; tentatively, D is TRBD2 (5 bases). Germline V gives CDR1 MNHEY, CDR2 SVGAGI. The V end lost 7 bases, the J end lost 0 bases, and 9 bases lay between the germline ends. This CDR3 spans 14 amino acids. The CDR3 spells CASTEGSNTGELFF. The CDR3 DNA reads TGTGCCAGCACCGAGGGATCGAACACCGGGGAGCTGTTTTTT.

This clone was seen a handful of times. As DNA, the CDR3 is TGTGCCCAATACCTAGTGGGAGGTGGGTCCTACAATGAGCAGTTCTTC. Translation: CAQYLVGGGSYNEQFF. The rearrangement uses TRBV7-9 and TRBJ2-1, with a possible D match to TRBD2 (6 bases). This CDR3 comprises 16 residues. Deletions cut 11 bases from V and 1 base from J, with 21 bases between. Germline CDR1 SEHNR, CDR2 FQNEAQ (reference sequence).

The chain combines TRBV2 with TRBJ2-7, with 12 positions matching TRBD2. Germline CDR1 reads SNHLY; CDR2 reads FYNNEI. CDR3 length equals 16 residues. J was trimmed by 6 bases and V by 3 bases; bases with no gene match: 9. CDR3 nucleotides: TGTGCCAGCAGTGAGACTAGCGGGAGACGATCATCCGAGCAGTACTTC. The encoded protein is CASSETSGRRSSEQYF. Drawing the rest from reference TRBV2 and TRBJ2-7, the complete variable domain is EPEVTQTPSHQVTQMGQEVILRCVPISNHLYFYWYRQILGQKVEFLVSFYNNEISEKSEIFDDQFSVERPDGSNFTLKIRSTKLEDSAMYFCASSETSGRRSSEQYFGPGTRLTVT.

The DNA of the CDR3 is TGTGCCAGCAGCGAGGGAACTAGCGGGACGGATGAGCAGTTCTTC. It is translated as CASSEGTSGTDEQFF. V and J are TRBV9 and TRBJ2-1; 10 nucleotides align to TRBD2. CDR1 and CDR2 (germline): SGDLS, YYNGEE. V gave up 3 bases and J gave up 8 bases; unmatched junction bases: 8. The CDR3 runs 15 residues.

V usage is TRBV29-1 and J usage is TRBJ2-5, with a tentative D call TRBD1 (5 bases). The CDR3 loop spans 13 amino acids. Trimming pared 7 bases from V and 5 bases from J, leaving 17 bases between. The germline V gene has CDR1 SQVTM and CDR2 ANQGSEA. This CDR3 reads CSAITRDGETQYF. The CDR3 coding sequence is TGCAGCGCCATTACCAGGGATGGGGAGACCCAGTACTTC.